The present T cell receptor (beta chain) was sequenced within a study of tissue T cells after allogeneic stem cell transplantation. The overall study: Smaller viable blood or marrow samples skipped sorting for direct DNA extraction.

As for this clone: What it binds is not known.

The CDR3 totals 17 residues. Germline V gene data show CDR1 as SGHRS and CDR2 as YFSETQ. V was trimmed by 1 base and J by 2 bases, leaving 17 bases between them. Data came from immunoSEQ multiplex PCR; TCRdb stores just in-frame clones and leaves some out. The sample contains about 26,000 clones, roughly nine tenths of which appear only once. Study-level results: Which tissue TCRs were alloreactive or antigen-specific was not determined. Some clones might be persisting host cells.

The TCR originated in a male donor aged 60 or over who later had graft-versus-host disease after an allogeneic stem cell transplant. This chain links TRBV5-1 with TRBJ2-3; D is uncertain. The sequencing here drew on blood, taken before transplantation. CDR3 DNA sequence: TGCGCCAGCAGCTTGTCAGCACTCCTGGGGTTCACAGATACGCAGTATTTT. It yields the protein CASSLSALLGFTDTQYF.